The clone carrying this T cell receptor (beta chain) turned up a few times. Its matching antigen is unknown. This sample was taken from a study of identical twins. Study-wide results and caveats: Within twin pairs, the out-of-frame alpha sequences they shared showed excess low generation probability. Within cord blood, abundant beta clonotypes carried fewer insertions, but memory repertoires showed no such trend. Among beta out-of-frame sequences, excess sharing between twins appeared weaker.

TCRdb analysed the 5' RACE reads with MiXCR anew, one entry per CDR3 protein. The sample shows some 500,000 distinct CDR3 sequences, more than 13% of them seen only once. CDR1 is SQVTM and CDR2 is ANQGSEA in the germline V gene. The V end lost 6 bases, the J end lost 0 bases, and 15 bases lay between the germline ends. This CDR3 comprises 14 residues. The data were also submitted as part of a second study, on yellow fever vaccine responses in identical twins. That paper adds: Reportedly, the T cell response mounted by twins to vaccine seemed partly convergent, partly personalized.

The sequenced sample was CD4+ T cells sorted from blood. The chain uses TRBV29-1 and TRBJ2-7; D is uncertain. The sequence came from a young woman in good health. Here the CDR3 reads CSVVQGLSSYEQYF. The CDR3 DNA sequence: TGCAGCGTGGTACAAGGCTTGAGCTCCTACGAGCAGTACTTC.